This T cell receptor (beta chain) was profiled in a study of human T cells and chemical hapten exposure. Turning to the study itself: Among samples, TCR yields varied mainly because of small differences in pooled library volume. Study-level points and caveats: Versus controls, expanded TCRs had significantly more large CDR3 similarity clusters.

Notes on this clonotype: Its specificity is not known.

Under the authors' procedure: Samples contained a median of roughly 93,000 TCRs, with a range of roughly 23,224 to 700,000. TCRdb recomputed calls from the RACE reads with MiXCR, one row per CDR3 protein. TCRdb's processing, not the study's, gives the V and J calls here. The profile shows 350,000 to 400,000 distinct CDR3 sequences, roughly 6% of them singletons. Time point defined: patch test 2, 6 weeks after DPC sensitization. Treatment noted: therapeutic diphenylcyclopropenone sensitization with weekly scalp DPC. The study enrolled 18 to 70-year-old alopecia patients suitable for DPC. This CDR3 contains 14 residues. Germline CDR1 MDHEN, CDR2 SYDVKM. J gave up 0 bases and V 11 bases, and 10 bases lay outside the gene matches.

The clonotype originates from a woman between 18 and 29 years old with alopecia areata. Some clones in this sample may be carry-over from other donors' samples. This chain links TRBV28 with TRBJ2-7; the match to TRBD1 covers 7 bases. Specimen: whole blood, collected in connection with sensitization to the hapten diphenylcyclopropenone (DPC). The CDR3 coding sequence is TGTGCCGGTTCCGGGACAGATCGCTCCTACGAGCAGTACTTC. Translated: CAGSGTDRSYEQYF.